These T cell receptor beta chains were read from a single sample in a study of blood T cells in healthy people across ages. MiXCR, applied by TCRdb to the 5' RACE reads, yields one record per CDR3 protein. The profile covers some 1.5 million distinct CDR3 sequences, with approximately 30% appearing a single time and 7.7% taken by the ten largest. Sequenced input: blood. The source of these receptors is a woman in her 30s in good health. Each CDR3 is given with its conserved first and last residue.

v_gene: TRBV28; j_gene: TRBJ2-1; CDR3aa: CASSPTGVVGNEQFF
v_gene: TRBV5-1; j_gene: TRBJ2-3; CDR3aa: CASGLSPGVGTDTQYF
v_gene: TRBV6-2/TRBV6-3; j_gene: TRBJ2-5; CDR3aa: CASSFSGVRGETQYF
v_gene: TRBV9; j_gene: TRBJ2-5; CDR3aa: CASSVAGGIETQYF
v_gene: TRBV7-6; j_gene: TRBJ1-1; CDR3aa: CASSLLEGGGTEAFF
v_gene: TRBV7-2; j_gene: TRBJ2-7; CDR3aa: CASSRGGAGAAQETRYF
v_gene: TRBV5-1; j_gene: TRBJ2-3; CDR3aa: CASSLRFVDTDTQYF
v_gene: TRBV6-2/TRBV6-3; j_gene: TRBJ2-4; CDR3aa: CASSTGYSYNEQYF
v_gene: TRBV7-9; j_gene: TRBJ1-2; CDR3aa: CTSSSRGDGYTF
v_gene: TRBV2; j_gene: TRBJ1-5; CDR3aa: CASRPAAGPSQPQHF
v_gene: TRBV28; j_gene: TRBJ1-6; CDR3aa: CASSFTRLTNSPPHF
v_gene: TRBV11-2; j_gene: TRBJ2-5; CDR3aa: CASSSWTGDDEQYF
v_gene: TRBV20-1; j_gene: TRBJ2-7; CDR3aa: CGARGTGSGEQYF
v_gene: TRBV18; j_gene: TRBJ2-5; CDR3aa: CASSPDLETQYF
v_gene: TRBV7-2; j_gene: TRBJ2-7; CDR3aa: CASSLGRNQGYEQYF
v_gene: TRBV29-1; j_gene: TRBJ2-7; CDR3aa: CSVEGTGLRDYEQYF
v_gene: TRBV4-3; j_gene: TRBJ1-3; CDR3aa: CASSQVGGIGNTIYF